The 31 T cell receptor beta chains given below trace back to one sample, sequenced in a study of blood T cell repertoires in COVID-19. The table came from immunoSEQ multiplex PCR; TCRdb's copy has only in-frame clones and leaves some out. The top ten clones hold over 2% of a sample with approximately 98,000 clones, around 90% of them seen once. The source material was peripheral blood. The receptors were sampled from a human donor in a cohort sampled during active COVID-19.

The J gene is TRBJ1-5, the V gene TRBV19; D unclear. This CDR3 contains 15 residues. Germline-derived CDR1 and CDR2 are LNHDA and SQIVND (reference sequence). V lost 10 bases, J lost 0 bases, and 16 bases lay in between. CDR3 nucleotides: TGTGCCACCCAAGCGTATGGAGATAGCAATCAGCCCCAGCATTTT. This codes for CATQAYGDSNQPQHF. Supplemented by reference TRBV19 and TRBJ1-5, the full variable domain reads DGGITQSPKYLFRKEGQNVTLSCEQNLNHDAMYWYRQDPGQGLRLIYYSQIVNDFQKGDIAEGYSVSREKKESFPLTVTSAQKNPTAFYLCATQAYGDSNQPQHFGDGTRLSIL.

DNA of the CDR3: TGTGCCAGCCGTCCGTCAGGGGACGAAAAACTGTTTTTT. It yields the protein CASRPSGDEKLFF. V gene TRBV7-9 combines with J gene TRBJ1-4; TRBD1 might be the D (6 bases). The V gene lost 8 bases and the J gene lost 8 bases, with 15 bases spanning the gap. Germline values: CDR1 SEHNR, CDR2 FQNEAQ (reference sequence). The CDR3 has 13 residues. Together with reference TRBV7-9 and TRBJ1-4, the CDR3 gives the full variable domain: DTGVSQNPRHKITKRGQNVTFRCDPISEHNRLYWYRQTLGQGPEFLTYFQNEAQLEKSRLLSDRFSAERPKGSFSTLEIQRTEQGDSAMYLCASRPSGDEKLFFGSGTQLSVL.

This clone is a singleton in its sample. This chain connects TRBV14 to TRBJ2-7; a possible D gene is TRBD1 (6 bases). The CDR3 sequence is 15 residues long. CDR1 and CDR2 from the germline V gene are SGHDN and FVKESK. V shed 4 bases and J shed 2 bases, with 15 bases lying between them. In DNA, the CDR3 is TGTGCCAGCAGCCGACTAAGTGGGGGCCCCTACGAGCAGTACTTC. It yields the protein CASSRLSGGPYEQYF.

The V call is TRBV2, the J call TRBJ2-1; D may be TRBD2 (6 bases). The length of the CDR3 is 16 residues. Between the trimmed V and J ends, which lost 0 bases and 2 bases, there was a span of 11 bases. From germline, CDR1 is SNHLY and CDR2 FYNNEI. CDR3 nucleotide sequence: TGTGCCAGCAGTGAAGCGGCGGGACGAACCTACAATGAGCAGTTCTTC. Protein sequence: CASSEAAGRTYNEQFF.

The V gene is TRBV7-3, the J gene TRBJ1-2, with TRBD1 matching 8 bases. This CDR3 is 15 amino acids long. Germline values: CDR1 SGHTA, CDR2 FQGTGA. V lost 5 bases to trimming and J lost 0 bases; unmatched junction nucleotides: 5. The CDR3 spells CASSPGQGSNYGYTF. CDR3 DNA: TGTGCCAGCAGCCCAGGACAGGGATCTAACTATGGCTACACCTTC.

The V call is TRBV5-1, the J call TRBJ2-1; D remains unclear. Looked up from germline, CDR1 is SGHRS and CDR2 is YFSETQ. The V end lost 4 bases, the J end lost 2 bases, and 10 bases lay between the germline ends. There are 14 residues in the CDR3. The CDR3 DNA sequence: TGCGCCAGCAGCCTGGGTGGCCCCTACAATGAGCAGTTCTTC. Protein: CASSLGGPYNEQFF.

The J gene is TRBJ1-4, the V gene TRBV5-1; TRBD1 agrees at 7 bases. The V gene's germline CDR1 is SGHRS and CDR2 YFSETQ. The V and J ends lost 3 bases and 5 bases, in that order; junction bases with no gene match: 4. The CDR3 spans 14 residues. CDR3 protein: CASSYGTVNEKLFF. The CDR3 DNA reads TGCGCCAGCAGCTACGGGACAGTGAATGAAAAACTGTTTTTT.

The CDR3 loop reads CASSSIISGTSNTGELFF. CDR3 in DNA: TGTGCCAGCAGCTCAATTATATCCGGGACATCGAACACCGGGGAGCTGTTTTTT. The V call is TRBV7-9, the J call TRBJ2-2, with D perhaps TRBD1 (6 bases). V lost 4 bases to trimming and J lost 0 bases, with 18 bases between them. The CDR3 length is 18 residues. Germline V gene lookup returns CDR1 SEHNR and CDR2 FQNEAQ (reference sequence).

The chain employs TRBV27 and TRBJ1-4, with D perhaps TRBD1 (5 bases). The germline V gene encodes CDR1 MNHEY and CDR2 SMNVEV (reference sequence). The germline V and J ends were trimmed by 4 bases and 6 bases, with 12 bases remaining between them. The CDR3 is 14 residues long. The CDR3: CASSSGGKDEKLFF. CDR3 DNA: TGTGCCAGCAGTTCCGGGGGAAAGGATGAAAAACTGTTTTTT.

Notes on this clone: This may stem from a read error, because a much larger clone lies one nucleotide away. J is TRBJ1-1 and V is TRBV7-8, with D tentatively TRBD1 (5 bases). V shed 5 bases and J shed 4 bases, with 8 bases lying between them. CDR1 is SGHVS, CDR2 FQNEAQ, per germline. The CDR3 covers 12 residues. The CDR3 coding sequence is TGTGCCAGCAGCCCGGGGGGCACTGAAGCTTTCTTT. It specifies CASSPGGTEAFF.

The J gene is TRBJ1-5, the V gene TRBV6-6, with TRBD1 matching over 8 bases. Germline values: CDR1 MNHNY, CDR2 SVGAGI (reference sequence). The CDR3 loop spans 15 amino acids. With 4 bases clipped from V and 3 bases from J, the junction kept 5 bases outside the gene matches. The CDR3 nucleotides are TGTGCCAGCAGTTTCGACAGGGGCGTCAATCAGCCCCAGCATTTT. Protein product: CASSFDRGVNQPQHF.

The chain employs TRBV3-1 (or the pseudogene TRBV3-2) and TRBJ2-4; D might be TRBD1 (6 bases). Germline CDR1 is LGHDT and CDR2 is YNNKEL (reference sequence). The CDR3 covers 14 residues. Trimming removed 4 bases at V and 9 bases at J, with 16 bases between. CDR3 region: CASSREQQGSIQYF. In DNA, the CDR3 is TGTGCCAGCAGCCGAGAACAACAGGGCAGCATTCAGTACTTC.

The CDR3 region has the DNA TGTGCCAGCAGTCCCGGGAGAACCTCAGATACGCAGTATTTT. This gives the protein CASSPGRTSDTQYF. The J gene is TRBJ2-3, the V gene TRBV6-6, with D tentatively TRBD2 (6 bases). Germline V lookup: CDR1 MNHNY, CDR2 SVGAGI (reference sequence). V lost 5 bases and J lost 4, with 13 bases in between. The CDR3 loop spans 14 amino acids.

This chain connects TRBV7-9 to TRBJ1-4; 7 nucleotides match TRBD1. Germline loops: CDR1 SEHNR, CDR2 FQNEAQ (reference sequence). Trimming took 3 bases from V and 0 from J; bases not matched to a gene: 4. This CDR3 has 16 amino acids. CDR3 region: CASSLQGVTTNEKLFF. The CDR3 nucleotides read TGTGCCAGCAGCTTGCAGGGGGTCACAACTAATGAAAAACTGTTTTTT. Full variable domain (rest looked up from reference TRBV7-9 and TRBJ1-4): DTGVSQNPRHKITKRGQNVTFRCDPISEHNRLYWYRQTLGQGPEFLTYFQNEAQLEKSRLLSDRFSAERPKGSFSTLEIQRTEQGDSAMYLCASSLQGVTTNEKLFFGSGTQLSVL.

The chain combines TRBV7-8 with TRBJ2-5; possible D gene TRBD1, 5 bases. CDR1 and CDR2 (germline): SGHVS, FQNEAQ. V lost 4 bases and J 3 bases, leaving 21 bases between the germline ends. CDR3 length equals 17 residues. The CDR3 DNA sequence: TGTGCCAGCAGCTCCAGTCAGGGCCCACACAGAGAAGAGACCCAGTACTTC. As protein: CASSSSQGPHREETQYF.

The genes are TRBV5-1 and TRBJ2-3; tentatively, D is TRBD1 (5 bases). V was shortened by 0 bases and J by 0 bases, with 8 bases between the two germline ends. The CDR3 is 15 amino acids. CDR1 is SGHRS, CDR2 YFSETQ, per germline. This CDR3 reads CASSLDKGSTDTQYF. CDR3 nucleotides: TGCGCCAGCAGCTTGGACAAGGGGAGCACAGATACGCAGTATTTT.

This chain joins TRBV7-2 and TRBJ2-6; D not resolved. The CDR3 contains 14 residues. The V end lost 4 bases, the J end lost 0 bases, and 4 bases lay between the germline ends. Germline-derived CDR1 and CDR2 are SGHTA and FQGNSA. CDR3 in DNA: TGTGCCAGCAGCTCCAACTCTGGGGCCAACGTCCTGACTTTC. This sequence encodes CASSSNSGANVLTF.

The genes are TRBV28 and TRBJ1-1; D not certain. Germline V gene lookup returns CDR1 MDHEN and CDR2 SYDVKM. The CDR3 covers 13 residues. The germline V and J ends were trimmed by 7 bases and 1 base, with 10 bases remaining between them. The CDR3 region has the DNA TGTGCCAGCAAGGAGGAGGCGAACACTGAAGCTTTCTTT. This gives the protein CASKEEANTEAFF.

The chain has TRBV14 and TRBJ1-2; 7 nucleotides match TRBD1. The CDR3 is made up of 14 amino acids. Germline loops: CDR1 SGHDN, CDR2 FVKESK. V lost 1 base, J lost 5 bases, and 4 bases stayed unmatched. The CDR3 loop is CASSQAPGGYGYTF. CDR3 sequence (DNA): TGTGCCAGCAGCCAAGCTCCAGGGGGTTATGGCTACACCTTC.

This chain joins TRBV27 and TRBJ2-5; the D gene is possibly TRBD1 (6 bases). Germline-derived CDR1 and CDR2 are MNHEY and SMNVEV (reference sequence). The CDR3 has 14 amino acids. Trimming left V 8 bases short and J 2 bases short, with 15 bases between. CDR3 in amino acids: CASGRGHLQETQYF. The CDR3 nucleotides read TGTGCCAGCGGAAGGGGACACTTACAAGAGACCCAGTACTTC.

The CDR3 region has the DNA TGTGCCAGCAGTTTTGGGCAGGGGGGGACCCAGTACTTC. Translating it yields CASSFGQGGTQYF. The rearrangement uses TRBV12-3 or TRBV12-4 and TRBJ2-5; D may be TRBD1 (7 bases). CDR3 length: 13 amino acids. Trimming cost V 3 bases and J 7 bases, with 12 bases left between them.

The genes are TRBV18 and TRBJ2-1, with TRBD2 matching over 9 bases. The CDR3 runs 15 residues. Unmatched junction bases numbered 0, after V lost 0 bases and J lost 3 bases. CDR1 is KGHSH and CDR2 is LQKENI in the germline V gene. The chain's CDR3 is CASSPPSGGYNEQFF. The CDR3 DNA reads TGTGCCAGCTCACCACCTAGCGGGGGCTACAATGAGCAGTTCTTC.

Written as DNA, the CDR3 is TGTGCCAGCAGTGATTCGGGGTACGAGACCCAGTACTTC. Translating gives CASSDSGYETQYF. The chain recombines TRBV6-1 with TRBJ2-5; tentative D call: TRBD2 (5 bases). The CDR3 consists of 13 residues. Germline V gene data show CDR1 as MNHNS and CDR2 as SASEGT. V was cut by 3 bases and J by 5 bases, with 10 bases left in between.

V is TRBV28 and J is TRBJ1-4; D is perhaps TRBD1 (6 bases). Germline V gene data show CDR1 as MDHEN and CDR2 as SYDVKM. V lost 11 bases to trimming and J lost 5 bases, with 18 bases between them. The CDR3 is made up of 14 amino acids. CDR3 amino acids: CAAAQGPLNEKLFF. The CDR3 region has the DNA TGTGCCGCCGCTCAGGGGCCCTTAAATGAAAAACTGTTTTTT. The whole variable domain, remainder taken from reference TRBV28 and TRBJ1-4, is DVKVTQSSRYLVKRTGEKVFLECVQDMDHENMFWYRQDPGLGLRLIYFSYDVKMKEKGDIPEGYSVSREKKERFSLILESASTNQTSMYLCAAAQGPLNEKLFFGSGTQLSVL.

This clone was detected once. This sequence joins TRBV28 and TRBJ1-5; D gene uncertain. CDR3 size: 14 residues. Germline lookup yields CDR1 MDHEN and CDR2 SYDVKM. The V gene lost 6 bases and the J gene lost 3 bases, with 12 bases spanning the gap. The CDR3 spells CASSQGGNNQPQHF. In nucleotides, the CDR3 is TGTGCCAGCAGCCAAGGAGGTAACAATCAGCCCCAGCATTTT.

V usage is TRBV5-1 and J usage is TRBJ2-2; D gene unclear. V lost 1 base, J lost 4 bases, and 8 bases lay in between. This CDR3 has 14 amino acids. CDR1 SGHRS and CDR2 YFSETQ come from the germline V gene. CDR3 amino acids: CASSLTVATGELFF. Written as DNA, the CDR3 is TGCGCCAGCAGCTTGACAGTTGCCACCGGGGAGCTGTTTTTT. Together with reference TRBV5-1 and TRBJ2-2, the CDR3 gives the full variable domain: KAGVTQTPRYLIKTRGQQVTLSCSPISGHRSVSWYQQTPGQGLQFLFEYFSETQRNKGNFPGRFSGRQFSNSRSEMNVSTLELGDSALYLCASSLTVATGELFFGEGSRLTVL.

The J gene is TRBJ2-5, the V gene TRBV9; 15 nucleotides align to TRBD2. Germline CDR1 and CDR2: SGDLS and YYNGEE. This CDR3 has 17 residues. V dropped 3 bases and J dropped 0; count of bases not matched to a gene: 3. The chain's CDR3 is CASSAGLAGGYQETQYF. Written as DNA, the CDR3 is TGTGCCAGCAGCGCCGGACTAGCGGGGGGGTACCAAGAGACCCAGTACTTC.

The chain recombines TRBV28 with TRBJ2-7, with no clear D. This CDR3 has 13 amino acids. V was trimmed by 2 bases and J by 3 bases, leaving 8 bases between them. CDR1 is MDHEN, CDR2 SYDVKM, per germline. The CDR3, as DNA: TGTGCCAGCAGTTTAGACACTTACTACGAGCAGTACTTC. Amino acid sequence: CASSLDTYYEQYF.

The CDR3 sequence: CASRAGQLNQPQHF. For the CDR3, the DNA is TGTGCCAGCAGAGCTGGACAGTTAAATCAGCCCCAGCATTTT. V and J are TRBV27 and TRBJ1-5, with D possibly matching TRBD1 (6 bases). The CDR3 runs to 14 residues. V lost 6 bases, J lost 4 bases, and 13 bases lay in between. Germline V gene sequence: CDR1 MNHEY, CDR2 SMNVEV (reference sequence).

This rearrangement joins TRBV4-1 to TRBJ2-3, with 10 bases identical to TRBD2. V shed 4 bases and J 10 bases; nucleotides not matched to a gene: 14. The CDR3 is 16 residues long. Germline CDR1 MGHRA, CDR2 YSYEKL. DNA for the CDR3: TGCGCCAGCAGCCTGATCACTAGCGGGGCCGAGGGATCGCAGTATTTT. Translating gives CASSLITSGAEGSQYF.

The CDR3 loop is CSARTGTNSPLHF. CDR3 nucleotides: TGCAGCGCCCGGACAGGGACTAATTCACCCCTCCACTTT. The chain recombines TRBV29-1 with TRBJ1-6; TRBD1 aligns across 8 bases. This CDR3 region has 13 residues. The trim removed 7 bases at V and 6 bases at J, leaving 5 bases unmatched. Germline V gives CDR1 SQVTM, CDR2 ANQGSEA.